This entry lists 31 T cell receptor beta chains sequenced from one sample in a study of T cell responses to AZD1222 COVID-19 vaccine. TCRdb's table, derived via immunoSEQ multiplex PCR, lists solely in-frame clones and lacks some. Here the sample spans tens of thousands of clones, roughly 89% being singletons. Sample: peripheral blood, taken 28 days after the second AZD1222 dose. These receptor sequences come from an adult who received the AZD1222 COVID-19 vaccine.

V and J are TRBV28 and TRBJ2-1, with 11 nucleotides matching TRBD2. The CDR3 contains 15 residues. V shed 4 bases, J shed 10 bases, and the junction held 9 bases outside the gene matches. Germline V CDR1 and CDR2: MDHEN, SYDVKM. The chain's CDR3 is CASSSLAGGPREQFF. The CDR3 DNA is TGTGCCAGCAGTTCCTTAGCGGGGGGGCCGAGGGAGCAGTTCTTC. Using reference TRBV28 and TRBJ2-1 for the parts outside the CDR3, the full variable domain is DVKVTQSSRYLVKRTGEKVFLECVQDMDHENMFWYRQDPGLGLRLIYFSYDVKMKEKGDIPEGYSVSREKKERFSLILESASTNQTSMYLCASSSLAGGPREQFFGPGTRLTVL.

V usage is TRBV2 and J usage is TRBJ1-4; D may be TRBD1 (6 bases). This CDR3 is built from 14 residues. Germline V CDR1 and CDR2: SNHLY, FYNNEI. The ends were cut back, 10 bases at V and 8 bases at J, with 20 bases in the middle. CDR3 region: CATSGAFEGEKLFF. CDR3 sequence (DNA): TGTGCCACCTCAGGGGCGTTCGAGGGGGAAAAACTGTTTTTT.

The chain carries TRBV7-9 and TRBJ2-7; D possibly corresponds to TRBD1 (5 bases). Germline V gives CDR1 SEHNR, CDR2 FQNEAQ (reference sequence). V shed 6 bases and J shed 5 bases, with 17 bases lying between them. The CDR3 loop spans 14 amino acids. CDR3 DNA sequence: TGTGCCAGCAGTAGGTCGGCAGGGCTGGACGAGCAGTACTTC. Residues: CASSRSAGLDEQYF.

By sample share, this clone is medium-sized (0.01 to 0.1%). The chain joins TRBV6-5 to TRBJ2-1; TRBD2 matches at 9 bases. The J segment lost 12 bases and the V segment lost 6 bases, leaving 12 bases of the junction unmatched. The CDR3 consists of 14 residues. CDR1 and CDR2 (germline): MNHEY, SVGAGI. The chain's CDR3 is CASRPAGGWAGQFF. The DNA of the CDR3 is TGTGCCAGCAGGCCAGCGGGAGGATGGGCTGGGCAGTTCTTC.

This clone was detected a few times. The V call is TRBV6-5, the J call TRBJ1-6; 9 bases agree with TRBD1. This CDR3 has 15 residues. Trimming took 7 bases from V and 10 from J; bases not matched to a gene: 11. Germline V gene sequence: CDR1 MNHEY, CDR2 SVGAGI. CDR3 sequence: CASNPPGQGKSPLHF. As DNA, the CDR3 is TGTGCCAGCAACCCCCCGGGACAGGGAAAATCACCCCTCCACTTT.

The chain links TRBV25-1 to TRBJ2-2; D may be TRBD1 (5 bases). Germline CDR1 reads MGHDK; CDR2 reads SYGVNS. The V end was cut by 1 base, the J end by 6 bases, with 9 bases between. CDR3 length: 14 amino acids. CDR3 sequence reads: CASSEWQGSGELFF. CDR3 DNA sequence: TGTGCCAGCAGTGAATGGCAGGGCTCCGGGGAGCTGTTTTTT. The full variable domain, in which reference TRBV25-1 and TRBJ2-2 provide the parts outside the CDR3, is EADIYQTPRYLVIGTGKKITLECSQTMGHDKMYWYQQDPGMELHLIHYSYGVNSTEKGDLSSESTVSRIRTEHFPLTLESARPSHTSQYLCASSEWQGSGELFFGEGSRLTVL.

The chain recombines TRBV7-9 with TRBJ1-6; D unresolved. The CDR3 has 14 residues. Germline values: CDR1 SEHNR, CDR2 FQNEAQ (reference sequence). V gave up 1 base and J gave up 5 bases, with 6 bases separating them. The CDR3 region has the DNA TGTGCCAGCAGCTTAGGGGCAGATAATTCACCCCTCCACTTT. Its translation is CASSLGADNSPLHF.

In its sample, this clone was seen a few times. J is TRBJ1-2 and V is TRBV5-1, with D possibly matching TRBD1 (5 bases). Germline V gives CDR1 SGHRS, CDR2 YFSETQ. Trimming pared 3 bases from V and 2 bases from J, leaving 20 bases between. This CDR3 spans 17 amino acids. The DNA of the CDR3 is TGCGCCAGCAGCTATTCCGGGGGAGGAACCCGGAACTATGGCTACACCTTC. It yields the protein CASSYSGGGTRNYGYTF.

J is TRBJ2-5 and V is TRBV19, with D possibly being TRBD1 (6 bases). The CDR3 length is 14 residues. Germline V gene data show CDR1 as LNHDA and CDR2 as SQIVND (reference sequence). Trimming shortened V by 1 base and J by 4 bases, and 10 bases separated the two germline ends. For the CDR3, the DNA is TGTGCCAGTAGTATAGTTACAGGGCGAGAGACCCAGTACTTC. Protein sequence: CASSIVTGRETQYF.

The chain has TRBV6-6 and TRBJ1-2, with 7 bases aligning to TRBD1. Per the germline V gene, CDR1 is MNHNY and CDR2 is SVGAGI (reference sequence). With 9 bases clipped from V and 1 base from J, the junction kept 5 bases outside the gene matches. This CDR3 has 13 amino acids. CDR3 nucleotide sequence: TGTGCCAGTGGGACAGCAGATAACTATGGCTACACCTTC. This gives the protein CASGTADNYGYTF.

The gene calls are TRBV6-5 and TRBJ1-2; D unresolved. Germline CDR1 and CDR2: MNHEY and SVGAGI. The CDR3 is 12 residues long. The V and J ends lost 6 bases and 5 bases respectively, with 10 bases between them. CDR3 in amino acids: CASRGVGYGYTF. DNA for the CDR3: TGTGCCAGCAGGGGAGTGGGGTATGGCTACACCTTC.

The rearrangement uses TRBV20-1 and TRBJ1-5; no clear D. Germline V gene sequence: CDR1 DFQATT, CDR2 SNEGSKA (reference sequence). Trimming shortened V by 3 bases and J by 2 bases, and 14 bases separated the two germline ends. The CDR3 extends over 15 amino acids. The CDR3 loop reads CSASIPRRGNQPQHF. CDR3 sequence (DNA): TGCAGTGCTAGTATCCCTAGGCGGGGCAATCAGCCCCAGCATTTT.

This chain joins TRBV14 and TRBJ1-2; the match to TRBD1 covers 8 bases. V was clipped by 1 base and J by 9 bases; unmatched bases: 4. CDR1 is SGHDN, CDR2 FVKESK, per germline. The CDR3 is 13 amino acids. The CDR3 bases are TGTGCCAGCAGCCAAGCCAGACAGGGGAGCTACACCTTC. Its translation is CASSQARQGSYTF.

The chain combines TRBV5-5 with TRBJ1-5, with D maybe TRBD1 (5 bases). From germline, CDR1 is SGHKS and CDR2 YYEKEE (reference sequence). Trimming took off 2 bases at V and 0 bases at J, with 9 bases between the two ends. The CDR3 extends over 15 amino acids. In DNA, the CDR3 is TGTGCCAGCAGCTTTGCGGGGACTAGCAATCAGCCCCAGCATTTT. Encoded protein: CASSFAGTSNQPQHF.

The chain is built from TRBV27 and TRBJ2-5; no reliable D call. The V gene lost 0 bases and the J gene lost 4 bases, with 6 bases spanning the gap. Germline V CDR1 and CDR2: MNHEY, SMNVEV (reference sequence). There are 13 residues in the CDR3. The CDR3 nucleotides are TGTGCCAGCAGTTTATCCAGCGTAGAGACCCAGTACTTC. It translates to CASSLSSVETQYF.

This chain uses TRBV9 with TRBJ1-5, with unresolved D. The germline gives CDR1 SGDLS, CDR2 YYNGEE. The CDR3 is 14 amino acids. Trimming left V 4 bases short and J 2 bases short, with 10 bases between. The CDR3 loop is CASSPAAGNQPQHF. The CDR3 DNA follows: TGTGCCAGCAGCCCCGCGGCGGGCAATCAGCCCCAGCATTTT.

The rearrangement links TRBV2 to TRBJ2-6; 9 bases match TRBD2. Germline-derived CDR1 and CDR2 are SNHLY and FYNNEI. With V trimmed by 6 bases and J by 0 bases, 6 bases remained unmatched. The CDR3 spans 17 residues. The CDR3 coding sequence is TGTGCCAGCAGGGGCCTAGCGGGGTCCTCTGGGGCCAACGTCCTGACTTTC. This translates into CASRGLAGSSGANVLTF. The full variable domain, rest sourced from reference TRBV2 and TRBJ2-6, is EPEVTQTPSHQVTQMGQEVILRCVPISNHLYFYWYRQILGQKVEFLVSFYNNEISEKSEIFDDQFSVERPDGSNFTLKIRSTKLEDSAMYFCASRGLAGSSGANVLTFGAGSRLTVL.

The V and J genes are TRBV7-9 and TRBJ1-3, with 9 bases fitting TRBD1. Trimming cost V 3 bases and J 5 bases; bases outside gene matches: 2. CDR1 is SEHNR, CDR2 FQNEAQ, per germline (reference sequence). The CDR3 covers 14 residues. Written as DNA, the CDR3 is TGTGCCAGCAGCTTGGGGACAGGGCGAAACACCATATATTTT. This gives the protein CASSLGTGRNTIYF. Full variable domain (missing parts from reference TRBV7-9 and TRBJ1-3): DTGVSQNPRHKITKRGQNVTFRCDPISEHNRLYWYRQTLGQGPEFLTYFQNEAQLEKSRLLSDRFSAERPKGSFSTLEIQRTEQGDSAMYLCASSLGTGRNTIYFGEGSWLTVV.

V usage is TRBV10-3 and J usage is TRBJ2-7; 9 nucleotides line up with TRBD1. The CDR3 runs 14 residues. V was clipped by 6 bases and J by 3 bases; unmatched bases: 6. Germline V gene lookup returns CDR1 ENHRY and CDR2 SYGVKD. In DNA form, the CDR3 reads TGTGCCATCAGCCCGGGACAGGGTTACTACGAGCAGTACTTC. Encoded protein: CAISPGQGYYEQYF.

In this sample, this clone turned up once. The chain recombines TRBV19 with TRBJ2-7, with 8 nucleotides matching TRBD1. Germline-derived CDR1 and CDR2 are LNHDA and SQIVND (reference sequence). Trimming at V came to 7 bases and at J to 6 bases, leaving 8 bases not matched to a gene. The CDR3 totals 13 residues. The CDR3 sequence: CASTVPGGTEQYF. The CDR3 DNA reads as TGTGCCAGTACCGTGCCAGGGGGCACCGAGCAGTACTTC.

This chain joins TRBV19 and TRBJ1-3, with D hard to call. The CDR3 length is 14 residues. Germline V gene sequence: CDR1 LNHDA, CDR2 SQIVND (reference sequence). Trimming cost V 3 bases and J 0 bases, with 6 bases left between them. CDR3 nucleotide sequence: TGTGCCAGTAGTATTGTGATCTCTGGAAACACCATATATTTT. This translates into CASSIVISGNTIYF.

This clone showed up just once. The V and J genes are TRBV19 and TRBJ1-1; 7 bases are shared with TRBD1. This CDR3 is built from 15 residues. V lost 4 bases and J lost 1; bases outside the gene matches: 6. Germline-derived CDR1 and CDR2 are LNHDA and SQIVND (reference sequence). The CDR3 DNA reads as TGTGCCAGTAGTAGGAGGGGACAGCCGAACACTGAAGCTTTCTTT. It specifies CASSRRGQPNTEAFF.

This chain links TRBV10-2 with TRBJ2-1; the match to TRBD2 covers 12 bases. The ends lost 8 bases at V and 8 bases at J; junction bases unmatched: 7. Germline CDR1 and CDR2: WSHSY and SAAADI. There are 14 residues in the CDR3. CDR3 nucleotides: TGCGCCAGCCTGACTAGCGGGAGTTTGGATGAGCAGTTCTTC. Translating gives CASLTSGSLDEQFF.

The gene calls are TRBV6-1 and TRBJ1-6; D possibly corresponds to TRBD1 (5 bases). The V end was cut by 0 bases, the J end by 9 bases, with 12 bases between. Germline CDR1 MNHNS, CDR2 SASEGT. This CDR3 spans 15 amino acids. In DNA, the CDR3 is TGTGCCAGCAGTGAAGCTCTTTTGGGGACTTCACCCCTCCACTTT. It codes for CASSEALLGTSPLHF.

This chain uses TRBV19 with TRBJ1-5, with a possible D match to TRBD1 (6 bases). This CDR3 contains 18 residues. The V end was cut by 2 bases, the J end by 1 base, with 18 bases between. Germline CDR1 and CDR2: LNHDA and SQIVND (reference sequence). The CDR3 region has the DNA TGTGCCAGTAGTATACAATTTTCGGGGCAGGGGAGCAATCAGCCCCAGCATTTT. Its translation: CASSIQFSGQGSNQPQHF.

This clone came up a few times. The rearrangement joins TRBV2 to TRBJ1-5; D gene unclear. CDR1 SNHLY and CDR2 FYNNEI come from the germline V gene. Between the trimmed V and J ends, which lost 9 bases and 0 bases, there was a span of 15 bases. The CDR3 runs to 15 residues. The CDR3 DNA reads as TGTGCCAGTCGGGTGTCCTCGGGTAGCAATCAGCCCCAGCATTTT. Protein sequence: CASRVSSGSNQPQHF.

The CDR3 loop reads CASLRGTNEKLFF. In DNA form, the CDR3 reads TGTGCTAGTCTCAGGGGCACTAATGAAAAACTGTTTTTT. This chain connects TRBV12-5 to TRBJ1-4; weak D call: TRBD1 (6 bases). The V end was cut by 8 bases, the J end by 2 bases, with 9 bases between. This CDR3 spans 13 amino acids. Germline CDR1 is LGHNT and CDR2 is FRNRAP.

V and J are TRBV27 and TRBJ2-4, with D possibly matching TRBD1 (5 bases). Germline loops: CDR1 MNHEY, CDR2 SMNVEV (reference sequence). V shed 6 bases and J shed 2 bases, with 14 bases lying between them. CDR3 length: 15 amino acids. CDR3 amino acids: CASSYLTDTKNIQYF. The CDR3 bases are TGTGCCAGCAGCTACCTGACAGATACCAAAAACATTCAGTACTTC.

The chain carries TRBV3-1 (or the pseudogene TRBV3-2) and TRBJ1-2; D might be TRBD1 (5 bases). The germline V gene has CDR1 LGHDT and CDR2 YNNKEL (reference sequence). The V end was cut by 4 bases, the J end by 2 bases, with 8 bases between. The CDR3 has 13 amino acids. CDR3 protein: CASSRRDNYGYTF. In nucleotides, the CDR3 is TGTGCCAGCAGCCGACGGGACAACTATGGCTACACCTTC.

The V and J genes are TRBV19 and TRBJ1-4, with a tentative D call TRBD1 (6 bases). V was cut by 5 bases and J by 8 bases, with 15 bases left in between. Germline V gene data show CDR1 as LNHDA and CDR2 as SQIVND (reference sequence). CDR3 length: 14 residues. The DNA for the CDR3 is TGTGCCAGTAGTTTACAGGGAATTGGGGAAAAACTGTTTTTT. Translated: CASSLQGIGEKLFF.

There are a few counts of this clone. The gene calls are TRBV19 and TRBJ2-2; 9 positions agree with TRBD2. V trimming: 3 bases; J trimming: 3 bases; junction bases outside the gene matches: 2. Germline V gives CDR1 LNHDA, CDR2 SQIVND (reference sequence). The CDR3 runs to 15 residues. The CDR3 DNA is TGTGCCAGTAGTATTAAGCGGGAGGACACCGGGGAGCTGTTTTTT. Translating it yields CASSIKREDTGELFF.